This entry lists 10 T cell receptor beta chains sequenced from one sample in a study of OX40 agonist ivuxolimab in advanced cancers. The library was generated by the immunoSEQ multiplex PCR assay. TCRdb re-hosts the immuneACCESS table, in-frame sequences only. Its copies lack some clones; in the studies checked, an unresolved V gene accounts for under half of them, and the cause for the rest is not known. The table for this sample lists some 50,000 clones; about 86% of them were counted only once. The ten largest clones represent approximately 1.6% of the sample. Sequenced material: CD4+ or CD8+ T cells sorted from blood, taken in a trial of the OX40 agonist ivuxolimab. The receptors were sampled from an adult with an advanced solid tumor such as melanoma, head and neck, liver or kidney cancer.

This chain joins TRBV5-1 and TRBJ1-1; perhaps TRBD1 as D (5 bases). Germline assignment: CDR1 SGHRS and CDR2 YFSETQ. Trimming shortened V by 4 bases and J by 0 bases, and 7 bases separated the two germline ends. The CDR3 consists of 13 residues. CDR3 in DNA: TGCGCCAGCAGCCCAGGGTTGAACACTGAAGCTTTCTTT. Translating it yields CASSPGLNTEAFF.

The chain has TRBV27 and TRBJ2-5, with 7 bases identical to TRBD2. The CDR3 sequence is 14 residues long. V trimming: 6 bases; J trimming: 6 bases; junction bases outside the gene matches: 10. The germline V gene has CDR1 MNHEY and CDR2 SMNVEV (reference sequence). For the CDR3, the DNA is TGTGCCAGCAGGGCGGGGGAGATTGCGAAGACCCAGTACTTC. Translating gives CASRAGEIAKTQYF.

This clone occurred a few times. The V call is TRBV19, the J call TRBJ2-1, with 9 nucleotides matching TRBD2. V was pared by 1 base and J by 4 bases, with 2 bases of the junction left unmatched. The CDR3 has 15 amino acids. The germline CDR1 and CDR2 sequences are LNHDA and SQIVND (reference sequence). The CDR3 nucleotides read TGTGCCAGTAGTATAGGCGGGAGGGATTACAATGAGCAGTTCTTC. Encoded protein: CASSIGGRDYNEQFF.

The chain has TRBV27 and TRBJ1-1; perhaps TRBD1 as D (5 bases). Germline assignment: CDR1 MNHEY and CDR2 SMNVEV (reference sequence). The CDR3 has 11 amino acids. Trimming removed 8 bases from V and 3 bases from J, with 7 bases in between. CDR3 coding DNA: TGTGCCAGCGGGGGGGACACTGAAGCTTTCTTT. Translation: CASGGDTEAFF.

The DNA for the CDR3 is TGTGCCAGCATCCTCGCAGGGCGGGTTACCGGGGAGCTGTTTTTT. Translation gives CASILAGRVTGELFF. V and J are TRBV28 and TRBJ2-2, with D possibly called TRBD1 or TRBD2 (5 bases each). V lost 7 bases, J lost 5 bases, and 17 bases lay in between. The germline CDR1 and CDR2 sequences are MDHEN and SYDVKM. There are 15 residues in the CDR3. Full variable domain (remainder filled in from reference TRBV28 and TRBJ2-2): DVKVTQSSRYLVKRTGEKVFLECVQDMDHENMFWYRQDPGLGLRLIYFSYDVKMKEKGDIPEGYSVSREKKERFSLILESASTNQTSMYLCASILAGRVTGELFFGEGSRLTVL.

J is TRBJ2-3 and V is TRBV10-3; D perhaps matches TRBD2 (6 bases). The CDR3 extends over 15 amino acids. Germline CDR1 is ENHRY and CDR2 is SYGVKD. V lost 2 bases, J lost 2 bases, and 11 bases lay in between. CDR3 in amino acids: CAISEGTSTTDTQYF. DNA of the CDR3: TGTGCCATCAGTGAGGGTACTAGCACCACAGATACGCAGTATTTT.

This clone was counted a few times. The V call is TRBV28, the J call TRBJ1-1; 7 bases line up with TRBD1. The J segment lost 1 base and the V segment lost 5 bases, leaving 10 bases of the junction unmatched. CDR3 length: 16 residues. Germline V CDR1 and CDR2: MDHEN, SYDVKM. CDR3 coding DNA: TGTGCCAGCAGTCCCCGACAGGGAAGGTCGAACACTGAAGCTTTCTTT. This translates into CASSPRQGRSNTEAFF. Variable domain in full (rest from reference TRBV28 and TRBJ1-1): DVKVTQSSRYLVKRTGEKVFLECVQDMDHENMFWYRQDPGLGLRLIYFSYDVKMKEKGDIPEGYSVSREKKERFSLILESASTNQTSMYLCASSPRQGRSNTEAFFGQGTRLTVV.

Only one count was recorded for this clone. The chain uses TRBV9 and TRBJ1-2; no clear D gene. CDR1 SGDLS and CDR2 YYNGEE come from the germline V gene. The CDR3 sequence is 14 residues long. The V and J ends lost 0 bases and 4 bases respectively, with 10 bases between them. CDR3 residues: CASSVGPGSYGYTF. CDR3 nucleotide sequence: TGTGCCAGCAGCGTAGGTCCCGGGAGCTATGGCTACACCTTC.

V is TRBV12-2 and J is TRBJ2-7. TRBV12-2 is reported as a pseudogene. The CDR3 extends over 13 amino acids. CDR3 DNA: TGTGCAAGTCGCTTAGCAGACTCCTACGAGCAGTACTTC. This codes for CASRLADSYEQYF.

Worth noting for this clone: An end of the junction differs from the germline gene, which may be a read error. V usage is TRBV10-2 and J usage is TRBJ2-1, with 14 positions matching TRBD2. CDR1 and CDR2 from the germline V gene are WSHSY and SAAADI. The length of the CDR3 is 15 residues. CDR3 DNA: TGCGCCAGCAGGACCGGGACTAGCGGGAGCAATGAGCGGTTCTTC. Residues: CASRTGTSGSNERFF.